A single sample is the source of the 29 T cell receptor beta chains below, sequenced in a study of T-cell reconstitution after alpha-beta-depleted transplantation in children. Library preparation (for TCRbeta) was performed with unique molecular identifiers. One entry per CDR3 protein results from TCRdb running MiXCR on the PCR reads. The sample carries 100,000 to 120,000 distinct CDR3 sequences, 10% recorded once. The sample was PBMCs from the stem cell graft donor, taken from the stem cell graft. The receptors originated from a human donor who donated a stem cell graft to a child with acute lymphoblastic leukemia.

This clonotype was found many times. The CDR3 sequence is CSVVGDRSSYEQYF. For the CDR3, the DNA is TGCAGCGTTGTGGGGGACAGGTCGTCCTACGAGCAGTACTTC. This chain joins TRBV29-1 and TRBJ2-7; 8 nucleotides match TRBD1. Germline V gene data show CDR1 as SQVTM and CDR2 as ANQGSEA. Losses at the gene ends were 4 bases for V and 1 base for J; bases not matched to a gene: 6. The CDR3 runs to 14 residues.

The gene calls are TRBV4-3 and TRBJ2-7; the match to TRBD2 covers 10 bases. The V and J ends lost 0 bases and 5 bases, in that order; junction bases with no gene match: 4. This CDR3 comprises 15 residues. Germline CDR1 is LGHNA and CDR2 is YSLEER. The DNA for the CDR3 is TGCGCCAGCAGCCAAGATCCTAGCGGGGGCAACGAGCAGTACTTC. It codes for CASSQDPSGGNEQYF.

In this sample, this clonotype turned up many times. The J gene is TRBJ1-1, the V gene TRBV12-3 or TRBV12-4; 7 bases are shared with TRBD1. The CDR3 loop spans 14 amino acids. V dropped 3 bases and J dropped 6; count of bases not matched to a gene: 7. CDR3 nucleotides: TGTGCCAGCAGTTTGAGACAGGGAGGCGCTGAAGCTTTCTTT. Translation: CASSLRQGGAEAFF.

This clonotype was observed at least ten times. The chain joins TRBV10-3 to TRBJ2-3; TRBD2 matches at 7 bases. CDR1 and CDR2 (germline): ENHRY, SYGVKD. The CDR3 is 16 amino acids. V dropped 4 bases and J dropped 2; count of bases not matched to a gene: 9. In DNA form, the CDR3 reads TGTGCCATCAGTGGGTCCGGGGGGATGGTCACAGATACGCAGTATTTT. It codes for CAISGSGGMVTDTQYF.

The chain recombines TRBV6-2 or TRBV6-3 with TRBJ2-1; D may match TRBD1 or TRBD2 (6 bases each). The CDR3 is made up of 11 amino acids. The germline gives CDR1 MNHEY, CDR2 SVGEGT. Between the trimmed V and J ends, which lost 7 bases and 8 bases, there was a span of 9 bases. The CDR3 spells CASNRGHEQFF. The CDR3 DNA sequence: TGTGCCAGCAATCGGGGGCATGAGCAGTTCTTC.

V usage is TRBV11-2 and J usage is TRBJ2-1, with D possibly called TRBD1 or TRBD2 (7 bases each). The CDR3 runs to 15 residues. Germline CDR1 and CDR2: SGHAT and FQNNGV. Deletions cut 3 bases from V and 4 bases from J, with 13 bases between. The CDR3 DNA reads TGTGCCAGCAGCTTGGGGAGGGGGCCTTACAATGAGCAGTTCTTC. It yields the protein CASSLGRGPYNEQFF.

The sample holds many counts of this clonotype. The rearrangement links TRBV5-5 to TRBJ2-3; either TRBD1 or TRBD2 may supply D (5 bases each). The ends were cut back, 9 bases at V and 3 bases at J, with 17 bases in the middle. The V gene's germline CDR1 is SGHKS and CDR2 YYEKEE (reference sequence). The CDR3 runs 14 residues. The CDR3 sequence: CATKPGQGTDTQYF. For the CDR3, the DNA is TGTGCCACCAAGCCGGGGCAGGGTACAGATACGCAGTATTTT.

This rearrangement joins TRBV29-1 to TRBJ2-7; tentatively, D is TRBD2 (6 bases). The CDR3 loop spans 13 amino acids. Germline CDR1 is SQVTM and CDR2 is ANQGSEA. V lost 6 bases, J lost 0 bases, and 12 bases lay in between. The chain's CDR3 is CSVGHGSSYEQYF. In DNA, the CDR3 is TGCAGCGTCGGACACGGGAGCTCCTACGAGCAGTACTTC.

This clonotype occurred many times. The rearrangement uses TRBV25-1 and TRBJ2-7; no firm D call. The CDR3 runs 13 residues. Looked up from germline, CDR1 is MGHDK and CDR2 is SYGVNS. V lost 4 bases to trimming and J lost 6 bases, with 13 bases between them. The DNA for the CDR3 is TGTGCCAGCAGTGTCGCCAGAGGTGGCGAGCAGTACTTC. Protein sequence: CASSVARGGEQYF.

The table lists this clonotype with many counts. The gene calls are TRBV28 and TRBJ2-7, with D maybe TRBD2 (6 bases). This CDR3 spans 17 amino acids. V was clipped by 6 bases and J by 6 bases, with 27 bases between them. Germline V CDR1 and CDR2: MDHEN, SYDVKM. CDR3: CASRLPDGGGRWSEQYF. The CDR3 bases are TGTGCCAGCAGGCTACCGGACGGGGGTGGAAGATGGTCCGAGCAGTACTTC.

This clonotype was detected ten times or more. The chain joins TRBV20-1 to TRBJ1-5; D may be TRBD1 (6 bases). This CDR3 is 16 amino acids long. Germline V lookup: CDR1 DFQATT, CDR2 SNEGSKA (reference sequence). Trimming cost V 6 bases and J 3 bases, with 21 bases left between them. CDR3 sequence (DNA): TGCAGTGCCGAGCCGTACTCGGGACACGCCAATCAGCCCCAGCATTTT. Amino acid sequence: CSAEPYSGHANQPQHF.

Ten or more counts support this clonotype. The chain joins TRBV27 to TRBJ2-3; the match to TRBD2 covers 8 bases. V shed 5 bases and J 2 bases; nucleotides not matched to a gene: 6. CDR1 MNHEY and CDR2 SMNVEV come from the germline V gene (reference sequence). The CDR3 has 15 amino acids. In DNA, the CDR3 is TGTGCCAGCAGTACAGAGCGGGGGCCCACAGATACGCAGTATTTT. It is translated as CASSTERGPTDTQYF.

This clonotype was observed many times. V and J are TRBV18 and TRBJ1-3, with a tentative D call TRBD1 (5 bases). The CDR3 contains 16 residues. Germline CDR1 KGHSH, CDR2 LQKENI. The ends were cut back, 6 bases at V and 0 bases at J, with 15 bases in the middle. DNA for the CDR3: TGTGCCAGCTCTGCCGAGGGACCGCTCTCTGGAAACACCATATATTTT. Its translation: CASSAEGPLSGNTIYF.

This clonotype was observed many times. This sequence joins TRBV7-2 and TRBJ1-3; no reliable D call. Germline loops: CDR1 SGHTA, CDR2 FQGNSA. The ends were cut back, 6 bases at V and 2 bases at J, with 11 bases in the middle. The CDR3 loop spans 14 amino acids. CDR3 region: CASSPLQAGNTIYF. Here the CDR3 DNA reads TGTGCCAGCAGTCCTCTGCAGGCTGGAAACACCATATATTTT. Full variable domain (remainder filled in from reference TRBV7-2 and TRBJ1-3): GAGVSQSPSNKVTEKGKDVELRCDPISGHTALYWYRQSLGQGLEFLIYFQGNSAPDKSGLPSDRFSAERTGGSVSTLTIQRTQQEDSAVYLCASSPLQAGNTIYFGEGSWLTVV.

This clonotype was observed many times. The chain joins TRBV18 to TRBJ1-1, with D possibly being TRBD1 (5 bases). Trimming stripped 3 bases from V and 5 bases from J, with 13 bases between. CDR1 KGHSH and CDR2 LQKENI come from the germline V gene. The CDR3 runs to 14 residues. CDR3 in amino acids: CASSPQGWGTEAFF. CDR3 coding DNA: TGTGCCAGCTCACCCCAGGGTTGGGGGACTGAAGCTTTCTTT.

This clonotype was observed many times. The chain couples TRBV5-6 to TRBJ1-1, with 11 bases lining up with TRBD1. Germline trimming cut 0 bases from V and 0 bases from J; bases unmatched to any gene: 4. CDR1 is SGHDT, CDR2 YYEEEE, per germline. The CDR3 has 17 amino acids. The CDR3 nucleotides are TGTGCCAGCAGCTTGGGGACAGGGGGCGCATTGAACACTGAAGCTTTCTTT. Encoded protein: CASSLGTGGALNTEAFF.

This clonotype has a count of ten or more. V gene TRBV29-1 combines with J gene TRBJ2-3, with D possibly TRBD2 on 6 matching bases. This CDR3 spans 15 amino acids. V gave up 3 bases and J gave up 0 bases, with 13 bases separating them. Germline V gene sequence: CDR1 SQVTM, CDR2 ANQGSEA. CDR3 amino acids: CSVDFGSTSTDTQYF. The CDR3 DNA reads TGCAGCGTTGACTTCGGGAGCACTAGCACAGATACGCAGTATTTT.

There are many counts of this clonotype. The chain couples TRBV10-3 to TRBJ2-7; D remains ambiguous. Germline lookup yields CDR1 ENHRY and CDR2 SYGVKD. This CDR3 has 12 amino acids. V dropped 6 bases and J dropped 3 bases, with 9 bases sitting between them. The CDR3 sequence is CAIRGTIYEQYF. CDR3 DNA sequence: TGTGCCATCAGGGGCACCATCTACGAGCAGTACTTC.

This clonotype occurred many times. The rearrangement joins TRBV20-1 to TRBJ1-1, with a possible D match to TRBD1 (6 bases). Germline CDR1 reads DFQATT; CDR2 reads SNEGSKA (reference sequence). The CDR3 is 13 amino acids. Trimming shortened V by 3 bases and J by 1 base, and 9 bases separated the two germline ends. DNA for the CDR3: TGCAGTGCTAGTGTCAGGGGGAACACTGAAGCTTTCTTT. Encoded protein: CSASVRGNTEAFF.

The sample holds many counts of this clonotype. As DNA, the CDR3 is TGCAGCGTTGAAGGGGAGATACCCGGGGAGCTGTTTTTT. Protein sequence: CSVEGEIPGELFF. This chain joins TRBV29-1 and TRBJ2-2, with D possibly matching TRBD2 (5 bases). CDR1 is SQVTM, CDR2 ANQGSEA, per germline. The length of the CDR3 is 13 residues. V shed 1 base and J shed 6 bases, with 9 bases lying between them.

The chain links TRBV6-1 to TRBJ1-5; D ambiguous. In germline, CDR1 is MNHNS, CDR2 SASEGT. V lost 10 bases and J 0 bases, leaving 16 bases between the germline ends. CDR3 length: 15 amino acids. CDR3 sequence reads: CATAPGRYSNQPQHF. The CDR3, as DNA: TGTGCCACCGCCCCTGGGCGCTATAGCAATCAGCCCCAGCATTTT.

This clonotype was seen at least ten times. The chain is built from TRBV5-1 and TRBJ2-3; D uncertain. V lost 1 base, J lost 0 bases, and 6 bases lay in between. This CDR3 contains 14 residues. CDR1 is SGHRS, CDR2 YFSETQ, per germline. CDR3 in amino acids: CASSLRLSTDTQYF. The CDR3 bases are TGCGCCAGCAGCTTGCGACTCAGCACAGATACGCAGTATTTT.

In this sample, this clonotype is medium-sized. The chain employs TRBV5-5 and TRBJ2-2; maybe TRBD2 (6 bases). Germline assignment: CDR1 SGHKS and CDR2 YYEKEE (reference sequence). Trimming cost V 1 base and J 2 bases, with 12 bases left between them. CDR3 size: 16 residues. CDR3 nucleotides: TGTGCCAGCAGCTTGTTAGCGGACCTAAACACCGGGGAGCTGTTTTTT. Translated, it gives CASSLLADLNTGELFF.

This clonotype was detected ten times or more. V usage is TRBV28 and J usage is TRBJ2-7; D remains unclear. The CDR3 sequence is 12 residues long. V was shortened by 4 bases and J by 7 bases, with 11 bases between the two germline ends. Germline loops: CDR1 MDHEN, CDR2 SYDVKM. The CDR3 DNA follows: TGTGCCAGCAGTTCCGGTCTGGGGGAGCAGTACTTC. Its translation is CASSSGLGEQYF.

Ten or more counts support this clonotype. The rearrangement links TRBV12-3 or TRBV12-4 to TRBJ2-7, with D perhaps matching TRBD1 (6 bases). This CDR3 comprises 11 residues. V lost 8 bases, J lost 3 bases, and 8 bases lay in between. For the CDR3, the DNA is TGTGCCAGCCTACAGGGCTACGAGCAGTACTTC. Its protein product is CASLQGYEQYF.

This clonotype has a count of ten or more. CDR3 protein: CASSPPGRGQETQYF. The CDR3 DNA sequence: TGTGCCAGCAGCCCCCCAGGGAGGGGGCAAGAGACCCAGTACTTC. V gene TRBV3-1 combines with J gene TRBJ2-5; D is possibly TRBD2 (7 bases). CDR3 length: 15 residues. Germline loops: CDR1 LGHDT, CDR2 YNNKEL (reference sequence). The V end lost 4 bases, the J end lost 2 bases, and 14 bases lay between the germline ends.

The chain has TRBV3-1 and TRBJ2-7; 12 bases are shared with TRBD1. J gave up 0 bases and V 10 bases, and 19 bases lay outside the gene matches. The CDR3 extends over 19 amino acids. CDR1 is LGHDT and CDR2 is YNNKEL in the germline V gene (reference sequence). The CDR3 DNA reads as TGTGCCATCAGTCCTCCGGGACAGGGGGCAAGGGGGCTCTCCTACGAGCAGTACTTC. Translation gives CAISPPGQGARGLSYEQYF.

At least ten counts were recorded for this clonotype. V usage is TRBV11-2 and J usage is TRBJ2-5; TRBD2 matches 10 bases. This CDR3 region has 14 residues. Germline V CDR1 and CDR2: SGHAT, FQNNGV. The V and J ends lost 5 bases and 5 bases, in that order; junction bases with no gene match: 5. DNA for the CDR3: TGTGCCAGCAGCAGAGCGGGGGGGCGTGAGACCCAGTACTTC. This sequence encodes CASSRAGGRETQYF.

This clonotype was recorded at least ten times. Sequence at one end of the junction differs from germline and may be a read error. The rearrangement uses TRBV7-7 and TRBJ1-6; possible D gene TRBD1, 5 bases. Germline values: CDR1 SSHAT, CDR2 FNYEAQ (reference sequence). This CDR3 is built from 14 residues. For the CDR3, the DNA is TGTGCTAGCAGCTCCACAGAGGGGAATTCACCCCTCCACTTT. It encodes CASSSTEGNSPLHF.